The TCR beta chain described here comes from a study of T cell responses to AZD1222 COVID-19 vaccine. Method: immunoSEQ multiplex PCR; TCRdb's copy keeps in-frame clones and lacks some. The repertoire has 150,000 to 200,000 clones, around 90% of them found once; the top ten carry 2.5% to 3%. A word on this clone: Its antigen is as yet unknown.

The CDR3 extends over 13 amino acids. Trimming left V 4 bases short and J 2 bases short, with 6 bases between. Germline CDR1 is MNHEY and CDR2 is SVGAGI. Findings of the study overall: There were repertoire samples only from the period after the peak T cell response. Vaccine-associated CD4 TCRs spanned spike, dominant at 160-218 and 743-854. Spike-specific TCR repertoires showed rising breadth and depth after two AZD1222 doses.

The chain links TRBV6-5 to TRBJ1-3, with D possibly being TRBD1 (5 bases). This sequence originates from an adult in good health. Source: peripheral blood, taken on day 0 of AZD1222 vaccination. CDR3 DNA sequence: TGTGCCAGCAGTTGGGGGGCTGGAAACACCATATATTTT. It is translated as CASSWGAGNTIYF.